What follows are 23 T cell receptor beta chains derived from one specimen sequenced in a study of molecular identifiers for immune sequencing clone quantification. TCRdb re-analysed the PCR reads in MiXCR, keeping a single row per CDR3 protein. The data hold around 460,000 distinct CDR3 sequences, with around 25% observed a single time. Source material: naive CD8+ T cells from blood, with Jurkat cell RNA spiked in. The subset denotes: FACS-sorted CD8+CD4-CCR7+CD45RA+ naive T cells. The receptors derive from a human donor in good health. Some libraries in this study had Jurkat cell RNA spiked in.

As for this clonotype: This may be a read error: a much more frequent sequence differs by one nucleotide. This chain uses TRBV29-1 with TRBJ2-3; 7 nucleotides agree with TRBD2. V lost 0 bases, J lost 3 bases, and 6 bases stayed unmatched. Germline V gene data show CDR1 as SQVTM and CDR2 as ANQGSEA. CDR3 size: 15 residues. The CDR3 reads CSVEEWGGRTDTQYF. In nucleotides, the CDR3 is TGCAGCGTTGAAGAATGGGGGGGAAGAACAGATACGCAGTATTTT.

This clonotype appeared many times. V and J are TRBV7-6 and TRBJ1-4, with 7 bases matching TRBD1. This CDR3 has 15 residues. V shed 5 bases and J 6 bases; nucleotides not matched to a gene: 9. The germline gives CDR1 SGHVS, CDR2 FNYEAQ. This chain's CDR3 is CASSPRQGLDEKLFF. CDR3 bases: TGTGCCAGCAGCCCCCGACAGGGCTTGGATGAAAAACTGTTTTTT.

CDR3: CASSQSLGRGIPYEQYF. The CDR3 DNA is TGCGCCAGCAGCCAGAGCCTAGGACGGGGAATCCCCTACGAGCAGTACTTC. The chain carries TRBV4-3 and TRBJ2-7, with D perhaps matching TRBD2 (5 bases). The germline V gene has CDR1 LGHNA and CDR2 YSLEER. The V and J ends lost 3 bases and 2 bases respectively, with 20 bases between them. The CDR3 is 17 amino acids.

Comments on this clonotype: This may be a read error, as it is one base from a much larger clone. The chain joins TRBV15 to TRBJ1-1; D unresolved. The length of the CDR3 is 15 residues. Trimming left V 1 base short and J 1 base short, with 10 bases between. Germline-derived CDR1 and CDR2 are LNHNV and YYDKDF (reference sequence). The chain's CDR3 is CATSRGRSKNTEAFF. Here the CDR3 DNA reads TGTGCCACCAGCAGAGGTCGATCGAAGAACACTGAAGCTTTCTTT.

The chain couples TRBV2 to TRBJ1-4; TRBD1 matches 8 bases. After removal of 10 bases from V and 10 bases from J, the junction contained 11 bases not matched to a gene. From germline, CDR1 is SNHLY and CDR2 FYNNEI. The CDR3 is made up of 13 amino acids. The CDR3 nucleotides read TGTGCCACCAGGGGACAGGCTGAGGGAAAACTGTTTTTT. Encoded protein: CATRGQAEGKLFF.

The sample holds one count of this clonotype. A much larger clonotype is one base distant, so this may be a read error. The V and J genes are TRBV24-1 and TRBJ1-5; D perhaps matches TRBD1 (6 bases). This CDR3 is 13 amino acids long. CDR1 is KGHDR and CDR2 is SFDVKD in the germline V gene. CDR3 sequence: CATSGRGNRPQHF. CDR3 DNA: TGTGCCACCAGTGGCAGGGGCAATCGGCCCCAGCATTTT.

The chain is built from TRBV7-9 and TRBJ2-2; weak D call: TRBD2 (5 bases). Germline lookup yields CDR1 SEHNR and CDR2 FQNEAQ (reference sequence). There are 13 residues in the CDR3. Trimming stripped 3 bases from V and 6 bases from J, with 8 bases between. CDR3 residues: CASSLDFAGELFF. The CDR3 bases are TGTGCCAGCAGCTTGGACTTTGCCGGGGAGCTGTTTTTT.

This clonotype showed up just a few times. V gene TRBV5-4 combines with J gene TRBJ1-1; D not certain. From germline, CDR1 is SGHNT and CDR2 YYREEE (reference sequence). The CDR3 consists of 13 residues. The V end was cut by 0 bases, the J end by 9 bases, with 12 bases between. DNA for the CDR3: TGTGCCAGCAGCTTGGAACACCCTCAGAAAGCTTTCTTT. It translates to CASSLEHPQKAFF.

The chain couples TRBV7-9 to TRBJ2-7; D remains ambiguous. Between the trimmed V and J ends, which lost 5 bases and 5 bases, there was a span of 13 bases. CDR3 size: 13 residues. CDR1 SEHNR and CDR2 FQNEAQ come from the germline V gene (reference sequence). CDR3 nucleotide sequence: TGTGCCAGCAGCCTGCTGGGTTCCGACGAGCAGTACTTC. This gives the protein CASSLLGSDEQYF.

This clonotype has more than one count but fewer than ten. The CDR3 loop is CASRGGPPTYPGVIGYTF. Written as DNA, the CDR3 is TGTGCCAGCAGAGGAGGGCCCCCCACGTACCCCGGGGTAATCGGCTACACCTTC. The chain uses TRBV28 and TRBJ1-2; D not resolved. V shed 6 bases and J shed 8 bases, with 31 bases lying between them. The CDR3 consists of 18 residues. Germline V gene sequence: CDR1 MDHEN, CDR2 SYDVKM.

The sample holds a few counts of this clonotype. The genes are TRBV20-1 and TRBJ2-7; D is unclear. This CDR3 is 15 amino acids long. Trimming cost V 5 bases and J 3 bases, with 20 bases left between them. CDR1 and CDR2 (germline): DFQATT, SNEGSKA (reference sequence). The CDR3 region is CSAPSVAGAIYEQYF. As DNA, the CDR3 is TGCAGTGCTCCGTCGGTGGCAGGCGCTATCTACGAGCAGTACTTC.

The rearrangement links TRBV6-2 or TRBV6-3 to TRBJ2-1, with TRBD2 matching over 7 bases. V lost 4 bases and J lost 14; bases outside the gene matches: 5. The V gene's germline CDR1 is MNHEY and CDR2 SVGEGT. CDR3 size: 11 residues. The CDR3 reads CASSSGGIEFF. Here the CDR3 DNA reads TGTGCCAGCAGTTCCGGGGGGATAGAGTTCTTC.

The sample holds a few counts of this clonotype. The chain joins TRBV6-5 to TRBJ2-1, with D perhaps assigned TRBD1 or TRBD2 (6 bases each). The V and J ends lost 0 bases and 8 bases respectively, with 14 bases between them. Germline CDR1 and CDR2: MNHEY and SVGAGI. This CDR3 contains 15 residues. Written as DNA, the CDR3 is TGTGCCAGCAGTTACTCCTGGGGGGCCCGGGATGAGCAGTTCTTC. This translates into CASSYSWGARDEQFF.

This clonotype was found many times. This chain uses TRBV20-1 with TRBJ2-7; 10 bases line up with TRBD2. Per the germline V gene, CDR1 is DFQATT and CDR2 is SNEGSKA (reference sequence). Trimming removed 0 bases from V and 2 bases from J; junction bases left unmatched: 7. This CDR3 contains 16 residues. CDR3 nucleotide sequence: TGCAGTGCTAGAGAACCCCGACTAGCGGGTGCCTACGAGCAGTACTTC. Protein sequence: CSAREPRLAGAYEQYF.

In this sample, this clonotype turned up many times. This rearrangement joins TRBV20-1 to TRBJ2-2, with 8 positions matching TRBD1. CDR3 size: 15 residues. The germline V gene has CDR1 DFQATT and CDR2 SNEGSKA (reference sequence). J lost 1 base, V lost 0 bases, and 1 base had no gene match. CDR3 protein: CSARDRGQNTGELFF. The CDR3 bases are TGCAGTGCTAGAGACAGGGGGCAGAACACCGGGGAGCTGTTTTTT.

This clonotype was detected ten times or more. The rearrangement uses TRBV4-3 and TRBJ2-3, with 10 bases matching TRBD2. Germline-derived CDR1 and CDR2 are LGHNA and YSLEER. V lost 4 bases, J lost 6 bases, and 7 bases stayed unmatched. This CDR3 comprises 15 residues. CDR3 protein: CASSPVAGGHDTQYF. The CDR3 nucleotides are TGCGCCAGCAGCCCCGTAGCGGGGGGCCACGATACGCAGTATTTT.

This clonotype was detected ten times or more. The chain joins TRBV13 to TRBJ1-1; 7 bases agree with TRBD1. The CDR3 is 15 amino acids. The junction had 8 bases not matched to a gene; V was cut back by 4 bases and J by 3 bases. Germline loops: CDR1 PRHDT, CDR2 FYEKMQ (reference sequence). The DNA for the CDR3 is TGTGCCAGCAGCTGGAACAGGGGATTGGACACTGAAGCTTTCTTT. It specifies CASSWNRGLDTEAFF.

Concerning this clonotype: One base away lies a much larger clone, so this may be a sequencing read error. The chain uses TRBV6-6 and TRBJ2-3; D gene unclear. Trimming shortened V by 4 bases and J by 3 bases, and 8 bases separated the two germline ends. The V gene's germline CDR1 is MNHNY and CDR2 SVGAGI (reference sequence). The CDR3 spans 13 residues. This CDR3 is CASSWAPTDTQYF. DNA for the CDR3: TGTGCCAGCAGTTGGGCTCCGACAGATACGCAGTATTTT.

V gene TRBV3-1 combines with J gene TRBJ2-7; tentatively, D is TRBD2 (6 bases). The CDR3 sequence is 14 residues long. V shed 4 bases and J shed 5 bases, with 15 bases lying between them. The germline V gene encodes CDR1 LGHDT and CDR2 YNNKEL (reference sequence). This CDR3 reads CASSLTGETHEQYF. The CDR3 DNA follows: TGTGCCAGCAGCCTTACGGGGGAGACCCACGAGCAGTACTTC.

This clonotype appeared many times. The V gene is TRBV12-3 or TRBV12-4, the J gene TRBJ2-3; D is unresolved. The CDR3 extends over 14 amino acids. The V end was cut by 3 bases, the J end by 7 bases, with 14 bases between. The CDR3 protein is CASSLMPPPNTQYF. The CDR3 nucleotides read TGTGCCAGCAGTTTGATGCCCCCTCCGAATACGCAGTATTTT.

There are a few counts of this clonotype. The chain combines TRBV11-2 with TRBJ1-1; the D is unclear. With 9 bases removed from V and 4 bases from J, the gap between germline ends came to 12 bases. This CDR3 spans 12 amino acids. Germline lookup yields CDR1 SGHAT and CDR2 FQNNGV. The CDR3 nucleotides read TGTGCCAGTAGCAGGCCGAGCACTGAAGCTTTCTTT. It encodes CASSRPSTEAFF.

This clonotype occurred a few times. This chain uses TRBV18 with TRBJ1-2, with TRBD1 as a possible D gene (5 bases). The CDR3 extends over 15 amino acids. V was clipped by 0 bases and J by 5 bases, with 13 bases between them. The germline gives CDR1 KGHSH, CDR2 LQKENI. CDR3 bases: TGTGCCAGCTCACCACCGGGGCCCATCTTATATGGCTACACCTTC. Protein product: CASSPPGPILYGYTF.

This clonotype was recorded many times. This sequence joins TRBV6-5 and TRBJ1-5; possibly TRBD1 for D (5 bases). Trimming left V 6 bases short and J 3 bases short, with 12 bases between. Per germline, CDR1 MNHEY and CDR2 SVGAGI. This CDR3 has 14 amino acids. The CDR3 DNA sequence: TGTGCCAGCAGCCACGACAGCTTCAATCAGCCCCAGCATTTT. It encodes CASSHDSFNQPQHF.